Sequencing of this T cell receptor beta chain was carried out in a study of vaccination effects on CD4 cells after COVID-19. Produced via immunoSEQ multiplex PCR; TCRdb's table is partial and in-frame only. This table has about 8,000 clones, 65% to 75% appearing once. ViraFEST assay sequencing came after antigen-specific CD4+ T cells were expanded with viral peptide pools. Upon completion of roughly ten days in culture, CD4+ T cells were isolated. V lost 7 bases and J lost 6; bases outside the gene matches: 7. The CDR3 consists of 14 residues. Germline V gene lookup returns CDR1 SGHNT and CDR2 YYREEE (reference sequence). In regard to this clone: Its antigen is as yet unknown.

Sequenced material: CD4+ T cells from PBMCs cultured with HCoV-229E spike peptides, taken before COVID-19 vaccination. The genes are TRBV5-4 and TRBJ2-1; the match to TRBD2 covers 10 bases. This receptor was identified in a human donor who received a COVID-19 vaccine. The CDR3 is CASSTSGVSNEQFF. CDR3 nucleotide sequence: TGTGCCAGCTCCACTAGCGGGGTAAGCAATGAGCAGTTCTTC.